The next 16 T cell receptor beta chains were all read from a single sample in a study of T cells after yellow fever vaccination. TCRdb re-called the 5' RACE reads through MiXCR, storing one row per CDR3 protein. The sample has more than 250,000 distinct CDR3 sequences, around 7% seen once. The material was PBMCs, obtained roughly seven weeks after the first yellow fever vaccination. The receptors derive from a man aged 18 to 30 who received the YFV17D yellow fever vaccine.

This clonotype came up a few times. The gene calls are TRBV5-4 and TRBJ2-3; TRBD2 matches 11 bases. CDR3 length: 15 amino acids. The V and J ends lost 4 bases and 1 base, in that order; junction bases with no gene match: 2. CDR1 SGHNT and CDR2 YYREEE come from the germline V gene (reference sequence). The CDR3 DNA is TGTGCCAGCAGCAAGGGACTAGCGGGCACAGATACGCAGTATTTT. Its translation: CASSKGLAGTDTQYF.

The chain joins TRBV12-3 or TRBV12-4 to TRBJ2-2; D remains ambiguous. V was pared by 2 bases and J by 2 bases, with 12 bases between. The CDR3 consists of 16 residues. CDR3: CASSLFGGDNTGELFF. The CDR3 coding sequence is TGTGCCAGCAGTTTATTCGGTGGGGATAACACCGGGGAGCTGTTTTTT.

The table lists this clonotype with a few counts. This chain joins TRBV5-5 and TRBJ2-7; D is undetermined. This CDR3 spans 15 amino acids. The V gene lost 0 bases and the J gene lost 3 bases, with 13 bases spanning the gap. Germline V gene sequence: CDR1 SGHKS, CDR2 YYEKEE (reference sequence). DNA of the CDR3: TGTGCCAGCAGCTTGGGGATCCCTAACCTCTACGAGCAGTACGTC. Translated: CASSLGIPNLYEQYV.

This rearrangement joins TRBV9 to TRBJ1-5; D uncertain. Germline V gene lookup returns CDR1 SGDLS and CDR2 YYNGEE. Trimming took off 0 bases at V and 5 bases at J, with 3 bases between the two ends. The CDR3 sequence is 12 residues long. CDR3 in DNA: TGTGCCAGCAGCGTAGGGTATCAGCCCCAGCATTTT. It encodes CASSVGYQPQHF.

This clonotype was found many times. The CDR3 protein is CSASPAPVETQYF. The CDR3, as DNA: TGCAGTGCTAGCCCAGCTCCCGTGGAGACCCAGTACTTC. The J gene is TRBJ2-5, the V gene TRBV20-1; D is undetermined. CDR1 and CDR2 from the germline V gene are DFQATT and SNEGSKA (reference sequence). The V end lost 3 bases, the J end lost 5 bases, and 13 bases lay between the germline ends. The CDR3 has 13 residues.

The chain couples TRBV19 to TRBJ1-6; tentatively, D is TRBD1 (6 bases). This CDR3 region has 16 residues. The V gene lost 4 bases and the J gene lost 3 bases, with 13 bases spanning the gap. Germline V CDR1 and CDR2: LNHDA, SQIVND (reference sequence). CDR3 nucleotides: TGTGCCAGTAGTACCCCCGGACAGATCTATAATTCACCCCTCCACTTT. Its translation: CASSTPGQIYNSPLHF.

This clonotype was seen at least ten times. This rearrangement joins TRBV5-1 to TRBJ2-3; 7 positions match TRBD2. Germline CDR1 is SGHRS and CDR2 is YFSETQ. This CDR3 is 14 amino acids long. The ends lost 1 base at V and 7 bases at J; junction bases unmatched: 6. CDR3 protein: CASSLTSDGYTQYF. CDR3 sequence (DNA): TGCGCCAGCAGCTTGACTAGCGACGGATATACGCAGTATTTT.

This clonotype has just a few counts. The chain combines TRBV28 with TRBJ2-7, with TRBD1 matching 9 bases. Germline loops: CDR1 MDHEN, CDR2 SYDVKM. The CDR3 consists of 12 residues. V shed 5 bases, J shed 12 bases, and the junction held 8 bases outside the gene matches. CDR3: CASSLRTGAAYV. The DNA of the CDR3 is TGTGCCAGCAGTCTCCGGACAGGGGCAGCGTACGTC.

This clonotype was detected only a few times. The chain links TRBV7-6 to TRBJ1-1; D remains unclear. Trimming took 2 bases from V and 3 from J, leaving 19 bases between them. Germline lookup yields CDR1 SGHVS and CDR2 FNYEAQ. The CDR3 is 17 residues long. The CDR3 spells CASSLSPSGFGDTEAFF. CDR3 sequence (DNA): TGTGCCAGCAGCTTAAGCCCCTCGGGCTTTGGTGACACTGAAGCTTTCTTT.

This clonotype was seen more than once but under ten times. The chain employs TRBV15 and TRBJ1-3; D call uncertain. Germline V lookup: CDR1 LNHNV, CDR2 YYDKDF (reference sequence). The CDR3 extends over 13 amino acids. Trimming shortened V by 5 bases and J by 3 bases, and 8 bases separated the two germline ends. The CDR3 DNA reads as TGTGCCACCAGCCCGAAGAATGGAAACACCATATATTTT. Translating it yields CATSPKNGNTIYF.

This clonotype has just a few counts. The chain links TRBV6-5 to TRBJ1-3; D remains ambiguous. Germline CDR1 reads MNHEY; CDR2 reads SVGAGI. The CDR3 length is 16 residues. The germline V and J ends were trimmed by 0 bases and 5 bases, with 14 bases remaining between them. CDR3 loop: CASSYSLGRYRNTIYF. DNA for the CDR3: TGTGCCAGCAGTTACTCGCTAGGGCGCTACCGAAACACCATATATTTT.

In this sample, this clonotype turned up many times. The chain carries TRBV5-5 and TRBJ1-2, with a tentative D call TRBD1 (5 bases). V gave up 4 bases and J gave up 2 bases, with 12 bases separating them. The CDR3 spans 14 residues. Germline V gene data show CDR1 as SGHKS and CDR2 as YYEKEE (reference sequence). The CDR3 region has the DNA TGTGCCAGCAGCGGACCGCGGGGGAACTATGGCTACACCTTC. Its protein product is CASSGPRGNYGYTF.

This clonotype was detected many times. The chain employs TRBV12-3 or TRBV12-4 and TRBJ2-7; TRBD1 agrees at 7 bases. Losses at the gene ends were 5 bases for V and 2 bases for J; bases not matched to a gene: 6. The length of the CDR3 is 14 residues. The CDR3 sequence: CASSPRTGPYEQYF. CDR3 coding DNA: TGTGCCAGCAGTCCCAGGACAGGACCCTACGAGCAGTACTTC.

V is TRBV3-1 and J is TRBJ2-5, with D possibly being TRBD2 (6 bases). V was cut by 4 bases and J by 2 bases, with 23 bases left in between. This CDR3 contains 18 residues. CDR1 is LGHDT and CDR2 is YNNKEL in the germline V gene (reference sequence). The CDR3 DNA sequence: TGTGCCAGCAGCCTGCTCGGGCAACCGGGACTGGCACAAGAGACCCAGTACTTC. Encoded protein: CASSLLGQPGLAQETQYF.

The table lists this clonotype with a few counts. The chain uses TRBV20-1 and TRBJ1-4; no clear D gene. From germline, CDR1 is DFQATT and CDR2 SNEGSKA (reference sequence). The V end lost 0 bases, the J end lost 2 bases, and 10 bases lay between the germline ends. The CDR3 extends over 15 amino acids. CDR3 sequence: CSARDEGSTNEKLFF. The CDR3 bases are TGCAGTGCTAGAGATGAAGGGTCTACTAATGAAAAACTGTTTTTT.

J is TRBJ2-5 and V is TRBV20-1, with TRBD2 matching over 8 bases. The CDR3 runs 13 residues. Trimming removed 4 bases from V and 2 bases from J; junction bases left unmatched: 3. The germline V gene has CDR1 DFQATT and CDR2 SNEGSKA (reference sequence). The CDR3 nucleotides read TGCAGTGCTATGCCGGGGGGGCAAGAGACCCAGTACTTC. This gives the protein CSAMPGGQETQYF.